This passage covers 27 T cell receptor beta chains from one sample sequenced in a study of blood T cells in healthy people across ages. With a J-beta primer mix and a sample-barcoded 5' primer, a second PCR ran about 7 to 12 cycles. MiXCR was run by TCRdb on the 5' RACE reads, yielding one entry per CDR3 protein. The sample has about 680,000 distinct CDR3 sequences, around 49% seen once. Sequencing was carried out using blood. All receptors derive from a woman aged 55 to 70 in good health.

This clonotype was recorded once. The chain uses TRBV29-1 and TRBJ2-1, with D perhaps matching TRBD1 (7 bases). This CDR3 has 14 residues. CDR1 and CDR2 from the germline V gene are SQVTM and ANQGSEA. V lost 4 bases and J 10 bases, leaving 20 bases between the germline ends. The CDR3 protein is CSVGWRGLSYEQFF. CDR3 sequence (DNA): TGCAGCGTTGGATGGAGGGGGCTTAGCTACGAGCAGTTCTTC.

As to this clonotype: Relative to the germline gene, one junction end is altered; a read error may explain this. The rearrangement links TRBV7-9 to TRBJ1-1; 12 bases line up with TRBD1. The CDR3 covers 15 residues. Per the germline V gene, CDR1 is SEHNR and CDR2 is FQNEAQ (reference sequence). DNA of the CDR3: TGTGCCAGTGGGACAGGGGGCGCGAAGAACACTGAGGCTTTCTTT. Its protein is CASGTGGAKNTEAFF.

This rearrangement joins TRBV7-2 to TRBJ1-2; D ambiguous. The CDR3 sequence is 12 residues long. Trimming took off 3 bases at V and 4 bases at J, with 6 bases between the two ends. CDR1 and CDR2 from the germline V gene are SGHTA and FQGNSA. In DNA form, the CDR3 reads TGTGCCAGCAGCTTCAACAGCTATGGCTACACCTTC. This codes for CASSFNSYGYTF.

The chain joins TRBV2 to TRBJ2-1, with 11 bases matching TRBD1. Germline values: CDR1 SNHLY, CDR2 FYNNEI. The CDR3 spans 13 residues. The junction had 3 bases not matched to a gene; V was cut back by 5 bases and J by 9 bases. The CDR3 DNA sequence: TGTGCCAGCAGTAGGGACAGGGGGGGTGAGCAGTTCTTC. It specifies CASSRDRGGEQFF.

This clonotype was seen a handful of times. The rearrangement uses TRBV20-1 and TRBJ2-1, with 11 bases matching TRBD2. With V trimmed by 2 bases and J by 9 bases, 12 bases remained unmatched. Germline-derived CDR1 and CDR2 are DFQATT and SNEGSKA (reference sequence). This CDR3 is 16 amino acids long. In nucleotides, the CDR3 is TGCAGTGCTAGAAATCCACTAGCGGGAGTGGAGAGTGAGCAGTTCTTC. Translating gives CSARNPLAGVESEQFF.

This rearrangement joins TRBV11-2 to TRBJ1-1; D is ambiguous. V lost 1 base and J lost 1, with 10 bases in between. The CDR3 runs 15 residues. Germline assignment: CDR1 SGHAT and CDR2 FQNNGV. CDR3 loop: CASSLAAPQNTEAFF. The DNA of the CDR3 is TGTGCCAGCAGCTTAGCAGCGCCCCAGAACACTGAAGCTTTCTTT.

This clonotype was seen more than once but under ten times. V gene TRBV7-9 combines with J gene TRBJ2-7, with a tentative D call TRBD2 (7 bases). This CDR3 is 15 amino acids long. The germline V gene has CDR1 SEHNR and CDR2 FQNEAQ (reference sequence). V was trimmed by 5 bases and J by 6 bases, leaving 20 bases between them. The CDR3 reads CASSPPTGGGFEQYF. DNA for the CDR3: TGTGCCAGCAGCCCCCCGACAGGCGGGGGCTTCGAGCAGTACTTC.

On this clonotype itself: A clone one base away is much larger, so this may be a read error. The rearrangement links TRBV20-1 to TRBJ1-2; D might be TRBD1 (6 bases). Germline CDR1 and CDR2: DFQATT and SNEGSKA (reference sequence). V lost 8 bases and J lost 3, with 19 bases in between. This CDR3 has 14 amino acids. The CDR3 is CSPPGAGDDYGYTF. The CDR3 nucleotides are TGCAGTCCCCCAGGGGCAGGGGACGACTATGGCTACACCTTC.

This clonotype has more than one count but fewer than ten. The rearrangement joins TRBV4-2 to TRBJ2-3; the D is unclear. Trimming removed 4 bases from V and 2 bases from J, with 10 bases in between. Germline CDR1 reads LGHNA; CDR2 reads YNFKEQ. This CDR3 is built from 14 residues. The CDR3 DNA sequence: TGTGCCAGCAGCCGAGACTCCTACACAGATACGCAGTATTTT. This encodes CASSRDSYTDTQYF.

The chain employs TRBV30 and TRBJ1-5; tentatively, D is TRBD1 (6 bases). Germline V gene lookup returns CDR1 GTSNPN and CDR2 SVGIG (reference sequence). This CDR3 contains 15 residues. Between the trimmed V and J ends, which lost 0 bases and 3 bases, there was a span of 12 bases. The CDR3 here is CAWSVQGQTNQPQHF. The CDR3 nucleotides read TGTGCCTGGAGTGTACAGGGCCAGACCAATCAGCCCCAGCATTTT.

This clonotype has ten or more counts. V and J are TRBV28 and TRBJ2-7; 15 bases align to TRBD2. The J segment lost 0 bases and the V segment lost 6 bases, leaving 9 bases of the junction unmatched. CDR1 and CDR2 (germline): MDHEN, SYDVKM. CDR3 length equals 18 residues. CDR3 in amino acids: CASSQEGLAGGYSYEQYF. CDR3 bases: TGTGCCAGCAGCCAGGAGGGACTAGCGGGAGGTTACTCCTACGAGCAGTACTTC.

The rearrangement links TRBV6-5 to TRBJ2-5; D not certain. The DNA end lines up better with TRBJ2-7; the J call may be wrong. The CDR3 extends over 13 amino acids. The germline CDR1 and CDR2 sequences are MNHEY and SVGAGI. The CDR3 reads CASSYRRTYEQYF. The DNA of the CDR3 is TGTGCCAGCAGTTACAGAAGGACCTACGAGCAGTACTTC.

This sequence joins TRBV20-1 and TRBJ2-4, with a tentative D call TRBD2 (6 bases). CDR1 DFQATT and CDR2 SNEGSKA come from the germline V gene (reference sequence). This CDR3 is built from 12 residues. CDR3 bases: TGCAACGCGGGGATGGCCAAAAACATTCAGTACTTC. It codes for CNAGMAKNIQYF.

The chain joins TRBV5-1 to TRBJ2-1, with TRBD2 identical over 7 bases. CDR1 is SGHRS and CDR2 is YFSETQ in the germline V gene. The CDR3 is 18 residues long. V shed 0 bases and J 0 bases; nucleotides not matched to a gene: 9. CDR3 sequence: CASSLVSLAASSYNEQFF. The CDR3 DNA is TGCGCCAGCAGCTTGGTAAGCCTAGCGGCGAGCTCCTACAATGAGCAGTTCTTC.

J is TRBJ2-4 and V is TRBV29-1; the match to TRBD2 covers 8 bases. Germline V gene lookup returns CDR1 SQVTM and CDR2 ANQGSEA. The CDR3 consists of 12 residues. Trimming removed 7 bases from V and 9 bases from J; junction bases left unmatched: 8. The chain's CDR3 is CSGRAGAGIQYF. The CDR3 DNA follows: TGCAGCGGACGAGCGGGAGCGGGCATTCAGTACTTC.

This sequence joins TRBV24-1 and TRBJ2-1; D is undetermined. Looked up from germline, CDR1 is KGHDR and CDR2 is SFDVKD. Trimming cost V 5 bases and J 6 bases, with 10 bases left between them. The CDR3 is made up of 13 amino acids. CDR3 sequence (DNA): TGTGCCACCAGTGCTGACCCCCTCAATGAGCAGTTCTTC. It is translated as CATSADPLNEQFF.

The V and J genes are TRBV29-1 and TRBJ2-3; D unresolved. The CDR3 is 13 residues long. The V gene's germline CDR1 is SQVTM and CDR2 ANQGSEA. The V end was cut by 3 bases, the J end by 3 bases, with 10 bases between. The CDR3 is CSVDPRETDTQYF. The CDR3 DNA follows: TGCAGCGTTGACCCCCGCGAAACAGATACGCAGTATTTT.

This clonotype was counted between two and nine times. J is TRBJ2-7 and V is TRBV2; no definite D call. This CDR3 is 13 amino acids long. The V and J ends lost 6 bases and 2 bases respectively, with 11 bases between them. CDR1 and CDR2 (germline): SNHLY, FYNNEI. In nucleotides, the CDR3 is TGTGCCAGCAGGAACGAGGCGGCCTACGAGCAGTACTTC. This encodes CASRNEAAYEQYF.

CDR3 loop: CASSLGGPRFNEQFF. In DNA, the CDR3 is TGTGCCAGCTCCTTGGGAGGGCCGAGGTTTAATGAGCAGTTCTTC. V is TRBV28 and J is TRBJ2-1; TRBD2 agrees at 7 bases. Germline CDR1 MDHEN, CDR2 SYDVKM. The V and J ends lost 8 bases and 7 bases, in that order; junction bases with no gene match: 14. CDR3 size: 15 residues.

This chain links TRBV20-1 with TRBJ2-4, with D possibly matching TRBD2 (5 bases). The DNA end favors TRBJ2-7, so the J call may be wrong. The CDR3 extends over 14 amino acids. Germline values: CDR1 DFQATT, CDR2 SNEGSKA (reference sequence). CDR3 in amino acids: CSANPLERTYEQYF. The CDR3, as DNA: TGCAGTGCTAATCCACTAGAAAGAACCTACGAGCAGTACTTC.

The chain recombines TRBV6-2 or TRBV6-3 with TRBJ1-4; D gene ambiguous. Trimming pared 6 bases from V and 1 base from J, leaving 15 bases between. CDR1 and CDR2 from the germline V gene are MNHEY and SVGEGT. The length of the CDR3 is 16 residues. CDR3 in amino acids: CASRPRIGLTNEKLFF. The CDR3 DNA is TGTGCCAGCAGACCGAGAATCGGGCTAACTAATGAAAAACTGTTTTTT.

This chain connects TRBV28 to TRBJ1-4; 7 bases map to TRBD1. Germline assignment: CDR1 MDHEN and CDR2 SYDVKM. V lost 6 bases, J lost 4 bases, and 8 bases stayed unmatched. The CDR3 length is 15 residues. Here the CDR3 DNA reads TGTGCCAGCAGCCCTGCGACAGGGTTTAATGAAAAACTGTTTTTT. This translates into CASSPATGFNEKLFF.

J is TRBJ2-5 and V is TRBV12-3 or TRBV12-4; D is possibly TRBD1 (6 bases). V shed 7 bases and J shed 3 bases, with 12 bases lying between them. The length of the CDR3 is 13 residues. This chain's CDR3 is CASTLRGKETQYF. The CDR3 coding sequence is TGTGCCAGCACCCTTAGGGGGAAAGAGACCCAGTACTTC.

V is TRBV7-3 and J is TRBJ2-6, with 9 bases lining up with TRBD2. V lost 4 bases to trimming and J lost 0 bases; unmatched junction nucleotides: 7. Germline loops: CDR1 SGHTA, CDR2 FQGTGA. The CDR3 runs to 18 residues. CDR3 protein: CASSSRLAENSGANVLTF. The CDR3 DNA reads as TGTGCCAGCAGCTCAAGACTAGCGGAAAACTCTGGGGCCAACGTCCTGACTTTC.

This clonotype was detected many times. CDR3 coding DNA: TGCAGCGTTGAAGATACAGGGGGGAGCTACGAGCAGTACTTC. Protein product: CSVEDTGGSYEQYF. The chain uses TRBV29-1 and TRBJ2-7; TRBD1 aligns across 8 bases. The CDR3 is 14 amino acids. V dropped 0 bases and J dropped 3; count of bases not matched to a gene: 4. Germline V gene data show CDR1 as SQVTM and CDR2 as ANQGSEA.

V is TRBV5-4 and J is TRBJ1-2; unclear D gene. CDR1 is SGHNT and CDR2 is YYREEE in the germline V gene (reference sequence). V lost 3 bases and J lost 0, with 9 bases in between. The CDR3 consists of 14 residues. CDR3 amino acids: CASSSGGTNYGYTF. CDR3 DNA: TGTGCCAGCAGCTCGGGAGGAACTAACTATGGCTACACCTTC. Full variable domain (outside the CDR3, taken from reference TRBV5-4 and TRBJ1-2): ETGVTQSPTHLIKTRGQQVTLRCSSQSGHNTVSWYQQALGQGPQFIFQYYREEENGRGNFPPRFSGLQFPNYSSELNVNALELDDSALYLCASSSGGTNYGYTFGSGTRLTVV.

This sequence joins TRBV25-1 and TRBJ2-2; D unresolved. Germline V gene sequence: CDR1 MGHDK, CDR2 SYGVNS. V was pared by 4 bases and J by 0 bases, with 12 bases between. The CDR3 contains 16 residues. The CDR3 region is CASSVLTVPNTGELFF. The CDR3 region has the DNA TGTGCCAGCAGTGTACTGACGGTACCGAACACCGGGGAGCTGTTTTTT.